A selection of T cell receptor beta chains follows, all from one sample in a study of blood T cells in healthy people across ages. TCRdb processed the 5' RACE reads anew with MiXCR; each CDR3 protein has one entry. The data show fewer than 1,000,000 distinct CDR3 sequences, around 43% seen once. The specimen sequenced was blood. The receptors come from a man in his fifties or sixties in good health. Both conserved end residues are trimmed from each CDR3.

v_call: TRBV6-5
cdr3_length: 12
cdr3_aa: ASKQTEANEKLF

v_call: TRBV30
cdr3_length: 10
cdr3_aa: AWNRGGETQY

v_call: TRBV27
cdr3_length: 11
cdr3_aa: ASSFGGQLEQY

v_call: TRBV12-3/TRBV12-4
cdr3_length: 13
cdr3_aa: ASSSRTVNQETQF

v_call: TRBV3-1
cdr3_length: 12
cdr3_aa: ASSQDLEGYEQY

v_call: TRBV11-2
cdr3_length: 10
cdr3_aa: ASSLSFGELF

v_call: TRBV6-5
cdr3_length: 12
cdr3_aa: ASSSAADTYEQY

v_call: TRBV7-2
cdr3_length: 12
cdr3_aa: ASSADRGHNEQF

v_call: TRBV2
cdr3_length: 14
cdr3_aa: ASSLRLTSGRETQY

v_call: TRBV27
cdr3_length: 15
cdr3_aa: ASSKGLAGKGADTQY

v_call: TRBV9
cdr3_length: 14
cdr3_aa: ASSASSGGGTDTQY

v_call: TRBV19
cdr3_length: 13
cdr3_aa: ASSKGDYSNQPQH

v_call: TRBV24-1
cdr3_length: 12
cdr3_aa: ATQQGWGTDMQY

v_call: TRBV9
cdr3_length: 14
cdr3_aa: ASSVGISRSTDTQY

v_call: TRBV29-1
cdr3_length: 11
cdr3_aa: SVVGTEGEKLF

v_call: TRBV4-3
cdr3_length: 13
cdr3_aa: ASSQALDASYEQY

v_call: TRBV14
cdr3_length: 12
cdr3_aa: ASSQGTLNTEAF

v_call: TRBV4-3
cdr3_length: 13
cdr3_aa: ASSQDQRPDYEQY

v_call: TRBV28
cdr3_length: 13
cdr3_aa: ASTQDRGVTGELF

v_call: TRBV28
cdr3_length: 10
cdr3_aa: ASSSGGADQY

v_call: TRBV11-2
cdr3_length: 14
cdr3_aa: ASSLSSGQGARGYT

v_call: TRBV20-1
cdr3_length: 9
cdr3_aa: SASGRNEQY

v_call: TRBV15
cdr3_length: 14
cdr3_aa: ATSRGKGATQETQY

v_call: TRBV5-8
cdr3_length: 13
cdr3_aa: ASSFERGQQETQY

v_call: TRBV7-2
cdr3_length: 13
cdr3_aa: ASSSGFHSNQPQH

v_call: TRBV14
cdr3_length: 13
cdr3_aa: ASSQALTGNSPLH

v_call: TRBV2
cdr3_length: 11
cdr3_aa: ASSGGGNYGYT

v_call: TRBV4-3
cdr3_length: 14
cdr3_aa: ASSQVTSYLSETQY

v_call: TRBV7-2
cdr3_length: 12
cdr3_aa: ASSFNVNSYEQY

v_call: TRBV27
cdr3_length: 12
cdr3_aa: ASKRGAYTDTQY

v_call: TRBV27
cdr3_length: 12
cdr3_aa: ASSFAPRWDEQY

v_call: TRBV3-1
cdr3_length: 12
cdr3_aa: ASSQPTGNYGYT

v_call: TRBV6-2/TRBV6-3
cdr3_length: 9
cdr3_aa: ASSNFDRQF

v_call: TRBV29-1
cdr3_length: 12
cdr3_aa: SGGGQGNTGELF

v_call: TRBV12-3/TRBV12-4
cdr3_length: 12
cdr3_aa: ASSLQGANKEQF

v_call: TRBV7-2
cdr3_length: 11
cdr3_aa: ASSLPTSSEQY

v_call: TRBV20-1
cdr3_length: 12
cdr3_aa: SARWGPNYNEQF

v_call: TRBV4-2
cdr3_length: 15
cdr3_aa: ASSQDPGTRSGAEQY

v_call: TRBV12-3/TRBV12-4
cdr3_length: 11
cdr3_aa: ASTRAGTDTQY

v_call: TRBV9
cdr3_length: 11
cdr3_aa: ASSATGGETQY

v_call: TRBV6-1
cdr3_length: 15
cdr3_aa: ASSEAGGGRGYTEAF

v_call: TRBV9
cdr3_length: 14
cdr3_aa: ASSVDGGVTIHEQY

v_call: TRBV12-3/TRBV12-4
cdr3_length: 12
cdr3_aa: ASRSTAANYGYT

v_call: TRBV5-1
cdr3_length: 13
cdr3_aa: ASSPGGAGRETQY

v_call: TRBV6-5
cdr3_length: 12
cdr3_aa: ASSYSHANYGYT

v_call: TRBV5-4
cdr3_length: 15
cdr3_aa: ASSPFGGGFSYNEQF

v_call: TRBV7-2
cdr3_length: 13
cdr3_aa: ASSLGGVSYNEQY

v_call: TRBV10-3
cdr3_length: 13
cdr3_aa: AIAGERGSTDTQY

v_call: TRBV20-1
cdr3_length: 15
cdr3_aa: SARDISGPGDSYGYT

v_call: TRBV12-3/TRBV12-4
cdr3_length: 10
cdr3_aa: ASTPGGYEQY

v_call: TRBV10-3
cdr3_length: 10
cdr3_aa: AISGQTYEQY

v_call: TRBV18
cdr3_length: 11
cdr3_aa: ASSPGGNTEAF

v_call: TRBV18
cdr3_length: 10
cdr3_aa: ASSPDRGQQY

v_call: TRBV9
cdr3_length: 11
cdr3_aa: ASSPRPSNEQY

v_call: TRBV29-1
cdr3_length: 12
cdr3_aa: SVERGVNQETQY

v_call: TRBV4-1
cdr3_length: 15
cdr3_aa: ASSQDLGRTGESAYT

v_call: TRBV4-3
cdr3_length: 12
cdr3_aa: ASSQGGVDTEAF

v_call: TRBV5-1
cdr3_length: 14
cdr3_aa: ASSLGPGQGADTQY

v_call: TRBV2
cdr3_length: 10
cdr3_aa: ASSESHREQY

v_call: TRBV7-9
cdr3_length: 13
cdr3_aa: ASSPPFQTGNEQF